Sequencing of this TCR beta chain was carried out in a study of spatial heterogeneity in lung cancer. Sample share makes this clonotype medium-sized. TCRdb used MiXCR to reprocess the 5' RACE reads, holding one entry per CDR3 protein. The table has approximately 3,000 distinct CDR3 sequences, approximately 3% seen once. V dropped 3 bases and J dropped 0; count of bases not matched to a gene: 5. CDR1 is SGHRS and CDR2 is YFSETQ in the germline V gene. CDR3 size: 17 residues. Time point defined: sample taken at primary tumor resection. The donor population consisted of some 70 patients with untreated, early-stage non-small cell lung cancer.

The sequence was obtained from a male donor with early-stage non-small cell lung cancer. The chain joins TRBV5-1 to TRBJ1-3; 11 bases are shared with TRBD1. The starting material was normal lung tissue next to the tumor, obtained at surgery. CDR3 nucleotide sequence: TGCGCCAGCAGCTGGGGACAGGGGGGAAACTCTGGAAACACCATATATTTT. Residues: CASSWGQGGNSGNTIYF.